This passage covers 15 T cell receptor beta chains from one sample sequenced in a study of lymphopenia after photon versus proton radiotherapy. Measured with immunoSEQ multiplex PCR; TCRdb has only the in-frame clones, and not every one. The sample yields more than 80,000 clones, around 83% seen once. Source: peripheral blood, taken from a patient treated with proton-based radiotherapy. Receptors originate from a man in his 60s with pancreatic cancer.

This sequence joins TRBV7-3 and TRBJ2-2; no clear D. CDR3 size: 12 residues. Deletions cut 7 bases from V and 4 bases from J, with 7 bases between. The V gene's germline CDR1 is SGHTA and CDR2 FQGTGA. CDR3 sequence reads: CASNPGTGELFF. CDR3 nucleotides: TGTGCCAGCAACCCAGGCACCGGGGAGCTGTTTTTT.

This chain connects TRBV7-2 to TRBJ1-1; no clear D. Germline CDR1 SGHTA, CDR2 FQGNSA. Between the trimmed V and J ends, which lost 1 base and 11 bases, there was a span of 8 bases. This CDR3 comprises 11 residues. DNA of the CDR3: TGTGCCAGCAGCTTAGGGGCTGGGGCTTTCTTT. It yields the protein CASSLGAGAFF.

The CDR3 DNA is TGCGCCAGCAGTTGGGGGACGAGGGAGACCCAGTACTTC. Protein product: CASSWGTRETQYF. The chain is built from TRBV23-1 and TRBJ2-5; D is tentatively TRBD1 or TRBD2 (5 bases each). TRBV23-1 is given ORF status, its function remaining uncertain. The ends were cut back, 5 bases at V and 5 bases at J, with 12 bases in the middle. The CDR3 consists of 13 residues.

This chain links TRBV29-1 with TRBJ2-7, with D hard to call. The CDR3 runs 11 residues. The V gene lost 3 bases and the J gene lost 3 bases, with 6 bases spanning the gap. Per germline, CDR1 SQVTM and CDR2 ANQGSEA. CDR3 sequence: CSVEEGYEQYF. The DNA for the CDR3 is TGCAGCGTTGAGGAAGGCTACGAGCAGTACTTC.

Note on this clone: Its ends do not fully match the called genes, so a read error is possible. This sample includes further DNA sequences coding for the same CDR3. The CDR3 region has the DNA TGTGCCAGCAGCTTGGGACAGGGGGGTCCCTACGAGCAGTACTTC. Translating it yields CASSLGQGGPYEQYF. V usage is TRBV5-1 and J usage is TRBJ2-7; TRBD1 agrees at 11 bases. Germline loops: CDR1 SGHRS, CDR2 YFSETQ. CDR3 length: 15 residues. The full variable domain, its missing parts supplied by reference TRBV5-1 and TRBJ2-7, is KAGVTQTPRYLIKTRGQQVTLSCSPISGHRSVSWYQQTPGQGLQFLFEYFSETQRNKGNFPGRFSGRQFSNSRSEMNVSTLELGDSALYLCASSLGQGGPYEQYFGPGTRLTVT.

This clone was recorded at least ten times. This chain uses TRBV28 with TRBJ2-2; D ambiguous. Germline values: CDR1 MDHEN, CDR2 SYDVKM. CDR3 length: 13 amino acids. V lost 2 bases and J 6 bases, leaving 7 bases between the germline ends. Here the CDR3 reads CASSLGPAGELFF. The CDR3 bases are TGTGCCAGCAGTTTAGGGCCGGCCGGGGAGCTGTTTTTT.

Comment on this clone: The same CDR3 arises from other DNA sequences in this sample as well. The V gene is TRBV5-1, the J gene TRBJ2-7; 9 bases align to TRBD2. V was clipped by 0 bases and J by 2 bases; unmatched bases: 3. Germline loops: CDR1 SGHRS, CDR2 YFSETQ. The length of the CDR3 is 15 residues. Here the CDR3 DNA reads TGCGCCAGCAGCTTGGGACTAGCGGTAACCTACGAGCAGTACTTC. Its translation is CASSLGLAVTYEQYF.

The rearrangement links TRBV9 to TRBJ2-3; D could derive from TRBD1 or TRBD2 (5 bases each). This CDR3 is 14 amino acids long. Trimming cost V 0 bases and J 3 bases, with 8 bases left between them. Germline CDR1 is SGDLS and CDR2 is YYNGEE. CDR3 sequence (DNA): TGTGCCAGCAGCGTAGCAGGGAGTACAGATACGCAGTATTTT. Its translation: CASSVAGSTDTQYF.

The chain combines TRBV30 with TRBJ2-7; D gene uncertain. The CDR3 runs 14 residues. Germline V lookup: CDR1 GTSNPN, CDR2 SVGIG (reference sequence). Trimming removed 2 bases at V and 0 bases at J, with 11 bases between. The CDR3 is CAWSHYSSSYEQYF. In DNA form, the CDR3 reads TGTGCCTGGAGTCACTACTCGAGCTCCTACGAGCAGTACTTC.

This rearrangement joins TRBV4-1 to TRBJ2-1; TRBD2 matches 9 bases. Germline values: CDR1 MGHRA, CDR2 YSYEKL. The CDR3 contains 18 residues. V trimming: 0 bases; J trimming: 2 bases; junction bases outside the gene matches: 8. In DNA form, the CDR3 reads TGCGCCAGCAGCCAAGATCGGTCCCTAGCGGGGACCTACAATGAGCAGTTCTTC. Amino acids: CASSQDRSLAGTYNEQFF.

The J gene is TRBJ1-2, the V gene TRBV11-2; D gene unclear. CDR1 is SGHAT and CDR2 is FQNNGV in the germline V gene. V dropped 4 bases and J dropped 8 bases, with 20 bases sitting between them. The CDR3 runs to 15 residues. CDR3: CASSSLWRGEYGYTF. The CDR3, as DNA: TGTGCCAGCAGCTCCTTATGGCGGGGAGAGTACGGCTACACCTTC. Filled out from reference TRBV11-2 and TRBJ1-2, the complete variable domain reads EAGVAQSPRYKIIEKRQSVAFWCNPISGHATLYWYQQILGQGPKLLIQFQNNGVVDDSQLPKDRFSAERLKGVDSTLKIQPAKLEDSAVYLCASSSLWRGEYGYTFGSGTRLTVV.

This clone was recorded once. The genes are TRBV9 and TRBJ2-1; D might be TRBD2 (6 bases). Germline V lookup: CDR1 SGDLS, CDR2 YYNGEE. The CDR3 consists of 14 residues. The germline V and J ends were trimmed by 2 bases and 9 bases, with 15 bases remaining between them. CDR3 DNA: TGTGCCAGCAGCGTTTTAGGGCGGGATGGTGAGCAGTTCTTC. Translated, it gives CASSVLGRDGEQFF.

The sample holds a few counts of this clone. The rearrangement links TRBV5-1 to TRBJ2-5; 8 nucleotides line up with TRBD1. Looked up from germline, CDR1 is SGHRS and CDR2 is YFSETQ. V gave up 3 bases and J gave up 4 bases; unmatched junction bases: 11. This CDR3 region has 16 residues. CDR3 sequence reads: CASSSRPGQVIETQYF. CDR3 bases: TGCGCCAGCAGCTCCAGACCGGGACAGGTTATAGAGACCCAGTACTTC.

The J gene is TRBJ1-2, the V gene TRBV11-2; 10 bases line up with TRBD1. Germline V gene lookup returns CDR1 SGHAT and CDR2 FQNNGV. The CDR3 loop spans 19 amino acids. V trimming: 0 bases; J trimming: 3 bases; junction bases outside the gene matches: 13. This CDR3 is CASSLDWDRGLTGYYGYTF. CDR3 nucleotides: TGTGCCAGCAGCTTAGATTGGGACAGGGGCCTAACTGGGTACTATGGCTACACCTTC.

This CDR3 is CASSPHPGAGNEQFF. The CDR3 DNA sequence: TGTGCCAGCTCACCGCACCCCGGGGCTGGGAATGAGCAGTTCTTC. The rearrangement uses TRBV18 and TRBJ2-1; D may match TRBD1 or TRBD2 (5 bases each). Trimming took 3 bases from V and 7 from J, leaving 16 bases between them. The CDR3 has 15 residues. Germline V CDR1 and CDR2: KGHSH, LQKENI.